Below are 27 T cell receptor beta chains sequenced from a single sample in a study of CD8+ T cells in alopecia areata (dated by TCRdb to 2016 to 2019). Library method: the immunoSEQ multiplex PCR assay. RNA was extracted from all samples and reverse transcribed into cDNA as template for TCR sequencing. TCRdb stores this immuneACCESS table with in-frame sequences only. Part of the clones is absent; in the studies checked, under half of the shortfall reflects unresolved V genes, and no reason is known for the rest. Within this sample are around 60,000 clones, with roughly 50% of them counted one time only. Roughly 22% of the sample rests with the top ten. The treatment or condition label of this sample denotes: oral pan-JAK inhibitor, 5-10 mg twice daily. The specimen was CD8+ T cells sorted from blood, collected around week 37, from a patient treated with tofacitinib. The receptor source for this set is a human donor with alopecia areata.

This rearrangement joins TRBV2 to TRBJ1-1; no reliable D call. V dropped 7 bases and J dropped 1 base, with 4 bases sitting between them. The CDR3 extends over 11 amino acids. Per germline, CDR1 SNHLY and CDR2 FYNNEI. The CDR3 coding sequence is TGTGCCAGCAATTGGAACACTGAAGCTTTCTTT. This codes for CASNWNTEAFF. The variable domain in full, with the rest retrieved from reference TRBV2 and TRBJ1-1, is EPEVTQTPSHQVTQMGQEVILRCVPISNHLYFYWYRQILGQKVEFLVSFYNNEISEKSEIFDDQFSVERPDGSNFTLKIRSTKLEDSAMYFCASNWNTEAFFGQGTRLTVV.

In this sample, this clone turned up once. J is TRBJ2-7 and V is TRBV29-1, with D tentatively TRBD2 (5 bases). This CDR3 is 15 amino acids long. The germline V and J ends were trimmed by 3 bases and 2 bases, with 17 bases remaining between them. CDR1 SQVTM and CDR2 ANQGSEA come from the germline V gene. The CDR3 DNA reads TGCAGCGTTGAGGTATTTACGGGAATAACCTACGAGCAGTACTTC. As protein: CSVEVFTGITYEQYF.

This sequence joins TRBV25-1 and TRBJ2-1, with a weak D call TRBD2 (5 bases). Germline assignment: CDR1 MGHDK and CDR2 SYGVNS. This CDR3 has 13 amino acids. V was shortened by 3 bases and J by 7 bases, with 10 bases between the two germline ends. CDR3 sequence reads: CASSDASGNEQFF. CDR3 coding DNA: TGTGCCAGCAGTGATGCATCGGGGAATGAGCAGTTCTTC.

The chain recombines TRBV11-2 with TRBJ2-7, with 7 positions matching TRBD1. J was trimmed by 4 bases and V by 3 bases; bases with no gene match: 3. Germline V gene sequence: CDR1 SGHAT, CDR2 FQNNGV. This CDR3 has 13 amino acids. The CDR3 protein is CASSFDREYEQYF. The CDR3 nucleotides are TGTGCCAGCAGCTTCGACAGGGAATACGAGCAGTACTTC.

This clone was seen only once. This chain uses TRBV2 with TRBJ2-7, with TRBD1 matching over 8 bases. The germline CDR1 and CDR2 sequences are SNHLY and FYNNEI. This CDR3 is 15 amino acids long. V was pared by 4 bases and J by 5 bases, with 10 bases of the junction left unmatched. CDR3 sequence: CASSGGQGRLDEQYF. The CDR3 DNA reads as TGTGCCAGCAGTGGAGGACAGGGTCGCCTAGACGAGCAGTACTTC.

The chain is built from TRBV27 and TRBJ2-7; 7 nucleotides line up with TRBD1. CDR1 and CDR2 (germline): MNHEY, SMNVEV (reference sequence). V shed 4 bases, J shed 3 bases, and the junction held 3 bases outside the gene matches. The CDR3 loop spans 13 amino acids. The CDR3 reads CASSSRQGYEQYF. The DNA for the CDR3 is TGTGCCAGCAGTTCCCGACAGGGCTACGAGCAGTACTTC.

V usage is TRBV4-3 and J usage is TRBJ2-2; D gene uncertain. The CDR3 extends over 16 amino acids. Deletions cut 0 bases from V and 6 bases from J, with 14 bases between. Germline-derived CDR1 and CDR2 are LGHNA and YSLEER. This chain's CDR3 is CASSQDLGPPPGELFF. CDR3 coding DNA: TGCGCCAGCAGCCAAGATCTTGGCCCACCGCCCGGGGAGCTGTTTTTT.

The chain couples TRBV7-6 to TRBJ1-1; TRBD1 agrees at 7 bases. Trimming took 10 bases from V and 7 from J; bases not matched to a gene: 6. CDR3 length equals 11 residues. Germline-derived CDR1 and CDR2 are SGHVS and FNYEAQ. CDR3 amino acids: CATQQGYEAFF. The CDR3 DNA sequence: TGTGCCACCCAACAGGGGTATGAAGCTTTCTTT.

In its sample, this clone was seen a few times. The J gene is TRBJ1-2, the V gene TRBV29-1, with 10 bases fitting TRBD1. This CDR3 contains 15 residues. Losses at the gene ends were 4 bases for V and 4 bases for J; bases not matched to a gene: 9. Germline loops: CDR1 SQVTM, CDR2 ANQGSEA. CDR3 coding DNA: TGCAGCGTTGGAGACCGACAGGGGGCTGGCTATGGCTACACCTTC. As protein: CSVGDRQGAGYGYTF.

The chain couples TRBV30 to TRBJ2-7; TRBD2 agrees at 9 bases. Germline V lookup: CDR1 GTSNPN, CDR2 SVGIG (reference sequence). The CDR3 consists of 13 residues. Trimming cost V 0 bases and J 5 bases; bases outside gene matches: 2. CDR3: CAWSVASGNEQYF. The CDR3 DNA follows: TGTGCCTGGAGTGTAGCTAGCGGGAACGAGCAGTACTTC.

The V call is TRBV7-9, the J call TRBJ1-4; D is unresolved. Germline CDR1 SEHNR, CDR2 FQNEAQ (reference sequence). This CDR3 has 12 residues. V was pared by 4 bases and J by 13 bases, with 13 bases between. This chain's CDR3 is CASSSSNDRLFF. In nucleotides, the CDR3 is TGTGCCAGCAGCTCATCTAACGACCGACTGTTTTTT.

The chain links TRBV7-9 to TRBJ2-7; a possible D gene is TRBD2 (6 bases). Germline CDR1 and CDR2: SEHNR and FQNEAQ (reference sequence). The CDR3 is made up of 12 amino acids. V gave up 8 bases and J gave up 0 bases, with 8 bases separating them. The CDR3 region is CASGGTSYEQYF. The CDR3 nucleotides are TGTGCCAGCGGCGGGACCTCCTACGAGCAGTACTTC.

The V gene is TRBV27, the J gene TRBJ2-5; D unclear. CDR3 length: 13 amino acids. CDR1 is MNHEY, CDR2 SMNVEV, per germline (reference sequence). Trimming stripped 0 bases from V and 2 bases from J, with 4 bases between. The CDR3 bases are TGTGCCAGCAGTTTATCGGGACAAGAGACCCAGTACTTC. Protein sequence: CASSLSGQETQYF.

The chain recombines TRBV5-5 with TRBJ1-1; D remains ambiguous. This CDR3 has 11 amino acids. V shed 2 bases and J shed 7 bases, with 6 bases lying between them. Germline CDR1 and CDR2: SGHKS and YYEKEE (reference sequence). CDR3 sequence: CASSLSIEAFF. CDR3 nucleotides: TGTGCCAGCAGCTTATCAATTGAAGCTTTCTTT.

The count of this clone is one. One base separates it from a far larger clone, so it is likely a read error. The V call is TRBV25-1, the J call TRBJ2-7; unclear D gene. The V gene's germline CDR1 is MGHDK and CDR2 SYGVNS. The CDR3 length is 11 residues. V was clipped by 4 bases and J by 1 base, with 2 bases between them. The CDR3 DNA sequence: TGTGCCAGCAGTGCTTCCTACGAGCAGTACTTC. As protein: CASSASYEQYF.

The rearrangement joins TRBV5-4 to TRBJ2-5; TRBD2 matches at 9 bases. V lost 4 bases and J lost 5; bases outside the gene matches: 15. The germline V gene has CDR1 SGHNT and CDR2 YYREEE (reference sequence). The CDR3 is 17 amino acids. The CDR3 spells CASSLIPGREGGETQYF. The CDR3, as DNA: TGTGCCAGCAGCCTAATCCCCGGGCGGGAGGGCGGCGAGACCCAGTACTTC.

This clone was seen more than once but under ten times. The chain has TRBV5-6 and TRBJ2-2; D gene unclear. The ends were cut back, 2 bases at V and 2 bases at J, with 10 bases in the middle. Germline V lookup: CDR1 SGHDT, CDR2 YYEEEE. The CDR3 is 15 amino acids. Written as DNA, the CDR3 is TGTGCCAGCAGCTTCCGACTCCTAAACACCGGGGAGCTGTTTTTT. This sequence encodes CASSFRLLNTGELFF.

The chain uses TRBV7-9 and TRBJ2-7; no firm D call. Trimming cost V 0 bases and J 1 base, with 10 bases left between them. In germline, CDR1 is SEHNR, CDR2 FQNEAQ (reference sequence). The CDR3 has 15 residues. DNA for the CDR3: TGTGCCAGCAGCTTAGCGGAGAAGCCTTCCTACGAGCAGTACTTC. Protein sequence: CASSLAEKPSYEQYF.

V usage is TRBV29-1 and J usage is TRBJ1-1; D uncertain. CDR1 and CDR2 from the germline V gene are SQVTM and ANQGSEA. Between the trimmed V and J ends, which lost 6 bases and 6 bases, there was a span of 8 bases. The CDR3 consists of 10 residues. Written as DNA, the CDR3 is TGCAGCGTCGTGAATGCTGAAGCTTTCTTT. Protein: CSVVNAEAFF. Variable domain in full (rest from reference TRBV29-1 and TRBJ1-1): SAVISQKPSRDICQRGTSLTIQCQVDSQVTMMFWYRQQPGQSLTLIATANQGSEATYESGFVIDKFPISRPNLTFSTLTVSNMSPEDSSIYLCSVVNAEAFFGQGTRLTVV.

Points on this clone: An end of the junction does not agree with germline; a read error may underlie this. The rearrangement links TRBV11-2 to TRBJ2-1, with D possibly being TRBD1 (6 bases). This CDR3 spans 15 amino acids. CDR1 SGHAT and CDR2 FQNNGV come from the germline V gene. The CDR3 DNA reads TGTGCCAGCACCTTAACACAGGGAGTTCTCAATGAGCAGTTCTTC. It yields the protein CASTLTQGVLNEQFF.

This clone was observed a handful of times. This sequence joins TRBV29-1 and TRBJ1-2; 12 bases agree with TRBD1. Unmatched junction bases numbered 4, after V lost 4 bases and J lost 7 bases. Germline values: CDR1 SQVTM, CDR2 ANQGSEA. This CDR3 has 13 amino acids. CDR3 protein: CSVGGQGAAGYTF. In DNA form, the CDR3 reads TGCAGCGTTGGGGGACAGGGGGCTGCTGGCTACACCTTC.

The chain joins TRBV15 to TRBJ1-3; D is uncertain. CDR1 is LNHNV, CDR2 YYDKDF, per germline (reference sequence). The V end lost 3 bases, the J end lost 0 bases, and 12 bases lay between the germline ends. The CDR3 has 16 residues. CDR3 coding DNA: TGTGCCACCAGCAGGGGCATAGGAGGCTCTGGAAACACCATATATTTT. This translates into CATSRGIGGSGNTIYF. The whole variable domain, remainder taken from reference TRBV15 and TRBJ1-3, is DAMVIQNPRYQVTQFGKPVTLSCSQTLNHNVMYWYQQKSSQAPKLLFHYYDKDFNNEADTPDNFQSRRPNTSFCFLDIRSPGLGDTAMYLCATSRGIGGSGNTIYFGEGSWLTVV.

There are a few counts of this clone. The CDR3 DNA reads as TGTGCCAGCAGATTGACAGGGGCCACCGGGGAGCTGTTTTTT. Protein product: CASRLTGATGELFF. V and J are TRBV6-5 and TRBJ2-2, with 8 bases fitting TRBD1. This CDR3 region has 14 residues. Germline V gives CDR1 MNHEY, CDR2 SVGAGI. Losses at the gene ends were 6 bases for V and 4 bases for J; bases not matched to a gene: 4.

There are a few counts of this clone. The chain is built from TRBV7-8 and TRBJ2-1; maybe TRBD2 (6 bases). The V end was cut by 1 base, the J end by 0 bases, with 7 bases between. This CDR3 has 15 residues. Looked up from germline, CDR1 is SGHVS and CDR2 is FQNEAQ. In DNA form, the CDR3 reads TGTGCCAGCAGCTTAGGCGGGGCCTCCTACAATGAGCAGTTCTTC. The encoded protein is CASSLGGASYNEQFF.

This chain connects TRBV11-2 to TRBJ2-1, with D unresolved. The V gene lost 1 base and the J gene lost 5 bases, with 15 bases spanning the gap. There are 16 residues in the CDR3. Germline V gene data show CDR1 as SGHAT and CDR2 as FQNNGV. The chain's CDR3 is CASSLGLLGMNNEQFF. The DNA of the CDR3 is TGTGCCAGCAGCTTAGGGTTGTTGGGGATGAACAATGAGCAGTTCTTC.

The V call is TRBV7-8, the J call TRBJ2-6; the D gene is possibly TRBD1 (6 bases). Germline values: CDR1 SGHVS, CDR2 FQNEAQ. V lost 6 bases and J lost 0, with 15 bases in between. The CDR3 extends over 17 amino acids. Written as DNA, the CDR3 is TGTGCCAGCAGACACGGACAGAGGGCCTCTGGGGCCAACGTCCTGACTTTC. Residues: CASRHGQRASGANVLTF.

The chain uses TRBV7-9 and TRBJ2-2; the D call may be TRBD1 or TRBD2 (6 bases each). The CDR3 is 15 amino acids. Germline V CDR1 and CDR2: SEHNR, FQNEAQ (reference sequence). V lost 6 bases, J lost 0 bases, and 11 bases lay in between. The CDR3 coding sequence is TGTGCCAGCAGTCCCCGGGGGCCGAACACCGGGGAGCTGTTTTTT. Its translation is CASSPRGPNTGELFF.